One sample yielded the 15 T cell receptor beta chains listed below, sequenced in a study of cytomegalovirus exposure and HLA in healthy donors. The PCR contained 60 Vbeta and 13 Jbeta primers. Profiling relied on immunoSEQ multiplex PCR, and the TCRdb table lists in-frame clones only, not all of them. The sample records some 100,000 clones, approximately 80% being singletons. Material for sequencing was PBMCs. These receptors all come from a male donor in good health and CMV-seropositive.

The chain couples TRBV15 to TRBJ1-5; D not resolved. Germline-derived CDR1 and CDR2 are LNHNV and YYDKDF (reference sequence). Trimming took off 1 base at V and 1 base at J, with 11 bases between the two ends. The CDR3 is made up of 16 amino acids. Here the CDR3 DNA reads TGTGCCACCAGCAGAGTTGAAGGGAGAAGCAATCAGCCCCAGCATTTT. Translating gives CATSRVEGRSNQPQHF.

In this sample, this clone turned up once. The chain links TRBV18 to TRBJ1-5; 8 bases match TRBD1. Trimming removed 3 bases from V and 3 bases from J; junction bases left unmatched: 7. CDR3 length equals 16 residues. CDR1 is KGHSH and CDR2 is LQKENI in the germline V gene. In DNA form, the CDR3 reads TGTGCCAGCTCACCCGGGACAGGTCTCTACAATCAGCCCCAGCATTTT. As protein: CASSPGTGLYNQPQHF.

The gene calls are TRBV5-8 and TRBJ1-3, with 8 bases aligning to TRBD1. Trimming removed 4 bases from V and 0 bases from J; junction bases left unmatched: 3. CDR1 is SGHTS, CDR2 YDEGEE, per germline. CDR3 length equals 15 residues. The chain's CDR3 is CASSRGQASGNTIYF. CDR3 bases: TGTGCCAGCAGCAGGGGACAGGCCTCTGGAAACACCATATATTTT. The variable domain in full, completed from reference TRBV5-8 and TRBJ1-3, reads EAGVTQSPTHLIKTRGQQATLRCSPISGHTSVYWYQQALGLGLQFLLWYDEGEERNRGNFPPRFSGRQFPNYSSELNVNALELEDSALYLCASSRGQASGNTIYFGEGSWLTVV.

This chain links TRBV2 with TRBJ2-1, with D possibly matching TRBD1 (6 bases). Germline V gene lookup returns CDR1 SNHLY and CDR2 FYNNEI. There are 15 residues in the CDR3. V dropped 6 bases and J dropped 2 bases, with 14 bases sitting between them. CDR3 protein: CASRSQGPAYNEQFF. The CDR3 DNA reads TGTGCCAGCAGATCTCAGGGGCCGGCCTACAATGAGCAGTTCTTC. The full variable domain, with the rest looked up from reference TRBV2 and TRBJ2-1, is EPEVTQTPSHQVTQMGQEVILRCVPISNHLYFYWYRQILGQKVEFLVSFYNNEISEKSEIFDDQFSVERPDGSNFTLKIRSTKLEDSAMYFCASRSQGPAYNEQFFGPGTRLTVL.

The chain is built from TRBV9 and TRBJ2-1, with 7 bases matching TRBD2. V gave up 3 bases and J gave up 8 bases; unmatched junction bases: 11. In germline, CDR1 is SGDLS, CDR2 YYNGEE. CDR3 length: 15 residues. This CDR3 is CASSDGTTQKDEQFF. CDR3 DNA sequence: TGTGCCAGCAGCGACGGGACTACCCAGAAGGATGAGCAGTTCTTC.

CDR3 protein: CSAEGSGLNTIYF. The CDR3 DNA is TGCAGCGCGGAGGGATCCGGCCTCAACACCATATATTTT. This sequence joins TRBV29-1 and TRBJ1-3; D gene unclear. Germline CDR1 is SQVTM and CDR2 is ANQGSEA. V was shortened by 7 bases and J by 7 bases, with 17 bases between the two germline ends. The CDR3 spans 13 residues.

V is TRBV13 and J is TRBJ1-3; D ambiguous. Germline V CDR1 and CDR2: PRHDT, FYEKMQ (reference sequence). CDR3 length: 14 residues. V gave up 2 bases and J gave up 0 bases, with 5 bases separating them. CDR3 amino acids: CASSLFNSGNTIYF. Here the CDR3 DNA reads TGTGCCAGCAGCTTATTCAACTCTGGAAACACCATATATTTT. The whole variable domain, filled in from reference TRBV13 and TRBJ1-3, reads AAGVIQSPRHLIKEKRETATLKCYPIPRHDTVYWYQQGPGQDPQFLISFYEKMQSDKGSIPDRFSAQQFSDYHSELNMSSLELGDSALYFCASSLFNSGNTIYFGEGSWLTVV.

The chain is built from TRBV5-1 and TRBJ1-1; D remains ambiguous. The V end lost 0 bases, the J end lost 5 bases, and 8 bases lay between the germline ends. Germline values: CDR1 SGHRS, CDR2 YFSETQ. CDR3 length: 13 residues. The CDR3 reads CASSLEGGTEAFF. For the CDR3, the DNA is TGCGCCAGCAGCTTGGAAGGCGGGACTGAAGCTTTCTTT.

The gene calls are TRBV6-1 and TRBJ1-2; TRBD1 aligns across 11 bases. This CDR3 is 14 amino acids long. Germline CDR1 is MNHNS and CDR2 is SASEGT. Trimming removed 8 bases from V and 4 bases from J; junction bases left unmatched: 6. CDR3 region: CASLDRGQSYGYTF. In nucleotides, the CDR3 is TGTGCCAGCCTGGACAGGGGGCAAAGCTATGGCTACACCTTC.

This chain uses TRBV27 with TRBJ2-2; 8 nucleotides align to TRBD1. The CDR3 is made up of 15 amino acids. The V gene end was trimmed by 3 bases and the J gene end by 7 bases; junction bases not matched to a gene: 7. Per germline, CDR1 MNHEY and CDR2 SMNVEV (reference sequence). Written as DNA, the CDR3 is TGTGCCAGCAGTTTGGTGACAGGGGAAGTCGGGGAGCTGTTTTTT. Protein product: CASSLVTGEVGELFF.

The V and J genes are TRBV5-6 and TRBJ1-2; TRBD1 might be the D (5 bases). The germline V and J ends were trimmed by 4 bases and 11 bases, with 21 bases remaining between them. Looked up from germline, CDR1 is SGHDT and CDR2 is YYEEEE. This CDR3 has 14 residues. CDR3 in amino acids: CASSPFSPGRWYTF. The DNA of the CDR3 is TGTGCCAGCAGCCCTTTCTCCCCAGGGCGGTGGTACACCTTC.

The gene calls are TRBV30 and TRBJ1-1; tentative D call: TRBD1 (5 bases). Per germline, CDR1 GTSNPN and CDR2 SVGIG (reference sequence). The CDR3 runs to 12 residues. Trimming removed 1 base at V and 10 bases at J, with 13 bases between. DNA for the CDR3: TGTGCCTGGAGTGAAAATCACCAGGGAGCTTTCTTT. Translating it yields CAWSENHQGAFF.

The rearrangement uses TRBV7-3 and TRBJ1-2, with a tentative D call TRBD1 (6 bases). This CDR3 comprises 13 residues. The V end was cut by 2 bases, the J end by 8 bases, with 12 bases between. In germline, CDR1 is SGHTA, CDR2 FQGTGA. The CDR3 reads CASSLDRLGGYTF. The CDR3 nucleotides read TGTGCCAGCAGCTTAGACAGGCTGGGCGGCTACACCTTC.

CDR3: CASSLRENTEAFF. The CDR3 DNA follows: TGTGCCAGCAGCTTGAGGGAGAACACTGAAGCTTTCTTT. The chain couples TRBV7-3 to TRBJ1-1; no firm D call. Germline V gene lookup returns CDR1 SGHTA and CDR2 FQGTGA. The germline V and J ends were trimmed by 3 bases and 1 base, with 6 bases remaining between them. This CDR3 is 13 amino acids long. The full variable domain, rest sourced from reference TRBV7-3 and TRBJ1-1, is GAGVSQTPSNKVTEKGKYVELRCDPISGHTALYWYRQSLGQGPEFLIYFQGTGAADDSGLPNDRFFAVRPEGSVSTLKIQRTERGDSAVYLCASSLRENTEAFFGQGTRLTVV.

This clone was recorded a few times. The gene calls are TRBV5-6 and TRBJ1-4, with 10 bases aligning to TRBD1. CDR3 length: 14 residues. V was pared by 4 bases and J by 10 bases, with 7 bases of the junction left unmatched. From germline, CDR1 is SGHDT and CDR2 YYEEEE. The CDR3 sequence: CASSLGTGAPKLFF. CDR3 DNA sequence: TGTGCCAGCAGCCTAGGGACAGGGGCTCCAAAACTGTTTTTT.